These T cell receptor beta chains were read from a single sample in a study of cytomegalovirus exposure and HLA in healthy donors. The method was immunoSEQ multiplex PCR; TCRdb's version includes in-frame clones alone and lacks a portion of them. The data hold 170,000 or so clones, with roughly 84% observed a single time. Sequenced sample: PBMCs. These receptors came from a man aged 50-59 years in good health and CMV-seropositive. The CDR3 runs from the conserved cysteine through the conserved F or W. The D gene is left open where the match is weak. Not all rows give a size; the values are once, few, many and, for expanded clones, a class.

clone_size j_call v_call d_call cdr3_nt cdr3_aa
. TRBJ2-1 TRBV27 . TGTGCCAGCAGCCGGGGGGCGAATGAGCAGTTCTTC CASSRGANEQFF
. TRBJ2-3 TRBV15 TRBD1 TGTGCCACGTCCGGGACAGAGTCTAGCACAGATACGCAGTATTTT CATSGTESSTDTQYF
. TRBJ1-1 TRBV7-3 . TGTGCCAGCAGCCTGAAGGGGTTACAGGGGAACACTGAAGCTTTCTTT CASSLKGLQGNTEAFF
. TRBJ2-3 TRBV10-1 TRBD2 TGCGCCAGCAGCCCAGGGACTAGCGACCGTCGCACAGATACGCAGTATTTT CASSPGTSDRRTDTQYF
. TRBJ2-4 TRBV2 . TGTGCCAGCAGGGAGGGGGGGGCCAAAAACATTCAGTACTTC CASREGGAKNIQYF
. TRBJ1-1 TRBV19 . TGTGCCAGTAGTATAGCCGACAGGAGCCGGGATGCTTTCTTT CASSIADRSRDAFF
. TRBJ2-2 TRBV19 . TGTGCCAGTAGGCCACCCAGGGGGAACACCGGGGAGCTGTTTTTT CASRPPRGNTGELFF
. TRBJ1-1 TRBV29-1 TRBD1 TGCAGCGTTCGGACAGGATGGAATGAAGCTTTCTTT CSVRTGWNEAFF
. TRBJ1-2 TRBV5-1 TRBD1 TGCGCCAGCAGCTTGGGGACAGGGAGCTATGGCTACACCTTC CASSLGTGSYGYTF
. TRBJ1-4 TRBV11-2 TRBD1 TGTGCCAGCAGCCCCGGGACAGGGGTAGGAGAAAAACTGTTTTTT CASSPGTGVGEKLFF
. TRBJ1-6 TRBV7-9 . TGTGCCACACGGGAGAGGGTGGGGTCACCCCTCCACTTT CATRERVGSPLHF
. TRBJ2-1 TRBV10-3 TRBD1 TGTGCCATCAGTTGGGGACAGGTCGATGAGCAGTTCTTC CAISWGQVDEQFF
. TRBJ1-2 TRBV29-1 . TGCAGCGTTGAAGACAGGGATGGCTACACCTTC CSVEDRDGYTF
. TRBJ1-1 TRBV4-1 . TGCGCCAGCAGCCAAGAGGGCTCCGACACTGAAGCTTTCTTT CASSQEGSDTEAFF
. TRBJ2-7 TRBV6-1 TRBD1 TGTGCCAGCAGTCGGACAGGATACGAGCAGTACTTC CASSRTGYEQYF
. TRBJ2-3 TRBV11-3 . TGTGCCAGCAGCTTAGATTTCTCGGATACGCAGTATTTT CASSLDFSDTQYF
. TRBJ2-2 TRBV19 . TGTGCCAGCAGGGCAGGTGCGGGGTTGACCGGGGAGCTGTTTTTT CASRAGAGLTGELFF
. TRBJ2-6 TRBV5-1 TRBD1 TGCGCCAGCAGCTTGGGGACAGGGTTTGGGGCCAACGTCCTGACTTTC CASSLGTGFGANVLTF
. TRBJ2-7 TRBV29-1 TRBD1 TGCAGCGCGGGACAGAATTACGAGCAGTACTTC CSAGQNYEQYF
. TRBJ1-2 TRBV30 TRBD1 TGTGCCTGGAGCCATGAAAACAGGGGTGGCTACACCTTC CAWSHENRGGYTF
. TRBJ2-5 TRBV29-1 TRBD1 TGCAGCGTTGAGGCAGGGGGCATTGAGACCCAGTACTTC CSVEAGGIETQYF
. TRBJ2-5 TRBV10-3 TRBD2 TGTGCCATCAGTGAGTCAACTAGCGGACAAGAGACCCAGTACTTC CAISESTSGQETQYF
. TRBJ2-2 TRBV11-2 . TGTGCCAGCAGCTTAGTTCGGCAGGCCGGGGAGCTGTTTTTT CASSLVRQAGELFF
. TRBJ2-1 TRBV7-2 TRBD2 TGTGCCAGCAGCACCCCGACTAGCGGGAGATCCTACAATGAGCAGTTCTTC CASSTPTSGRSYNEQFF
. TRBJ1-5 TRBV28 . TGTGCCAGCAGTTGGGGAGTGGGGGCTCAGCCCCAGCATTTT CASSWGVGAQPQHF
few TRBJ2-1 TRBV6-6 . TGTGCCAGCAGTTCAACTTTAAACAATGAGCAGTTCTTC CASSSTLNNEQFF
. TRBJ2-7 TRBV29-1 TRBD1 TGCAGCGTTGAACGGACAGGTTCCTCCTACGAGCAGTACTTC CSVERTGSSYEQYF
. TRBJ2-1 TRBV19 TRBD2 TGTGCCAGTAGTCCCCTTCCGGGGAGGGTTTACAATGAGCAGTTCTTC CASSPLPGRVYNEQFF
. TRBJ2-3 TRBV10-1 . TGCGCCAGCAGTGAGACCCCCGGGGAAAGGCAGTATTTT CASSETPGERQYF
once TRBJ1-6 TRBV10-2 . TGCGCCAGCAGTGAGATACAGGTTTCCCTCCACTTT CASSEIQVSLHF
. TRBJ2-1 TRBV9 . TGTGCCAGCAGCCCTAGCTCCTACAATGAGCAGTTCTTC CASSPSSYNEQFF
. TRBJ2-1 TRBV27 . TGTGCCAGCAGTTTATTCGCCTGGGGGGACAATGAGCAGTTCTTC CASSLFAWGDNEQFF
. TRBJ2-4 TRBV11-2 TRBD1 TGTGCCAGCAGCTTAGAACGGCAGGGGGCGAACATTCAGTACTTC CASSLERQGANIQYF
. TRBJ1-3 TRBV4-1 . TGCGCCAGCAGCCTCCAAACCGGTCGGGTAAATGGAAACACCATATATTTT CASSLQTGRVNGNTIYF
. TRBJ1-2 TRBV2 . TGTGCCAGCAGTGATCACCCTCAGGGCTATGGCTACACCTTC CASSDHPQGYGYTF
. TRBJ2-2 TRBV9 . TGTGCCAGCAGTAACGCGGACACCGGGGAGCTGTTTTTT CASSNADTGELFF
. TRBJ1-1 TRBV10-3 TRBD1 TGTGCCATCAGTGTAGGGCAGGGGGACACTGAAGCTTTCTTT CAISVGQGDTEAFF
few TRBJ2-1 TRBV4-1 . TGCGCCAGCAGCCAAGAGGACAGAGACTACAATGAGCAGTTCTTC CASSQEDRDYNEQFF
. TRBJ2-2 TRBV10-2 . TGCGCCAGCAGTGAGAGCCCGGGGTTCTCGACCGGGGAGCTGTTTTTT CASSESPGFSTGELFF
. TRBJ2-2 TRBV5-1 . TGCGCCAGCAGCTTACCGGAACGGGACACCGGGGAGCTGTTTTTT CASSLPERDTGELFF
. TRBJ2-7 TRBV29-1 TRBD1 TGCAGCGCGATCCCGACAGGGGGCGCCAGGGACGAGCAGTACTTC CSAIPTGGARDEQYF
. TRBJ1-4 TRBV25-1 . TGTGCCAGCAGTGATGTTCAGGCCGCCAGTAATGAAAAACTGTTTTTT CASSDVQAASNEKLFF
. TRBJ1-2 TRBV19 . TGTGCCAGTAGTGACCCAGGGACTAACTATGGCTACACCTTC CASSDPGTNYGYTF
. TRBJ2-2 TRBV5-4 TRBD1 TGTGCCAGCATATCTGGGACAGGACGCCCGGTGAACACCGGGGAGCTGTTTTTT CASISGTGRPVNTGELFF
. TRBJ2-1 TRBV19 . TGTGCCAGTAGTAGGATGAATCTAGGATCTAACGAGCAGTTCTTC CASSRMNLGSNEQFF
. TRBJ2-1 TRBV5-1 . TGCGCCAGCAGCTTGGGGGGGGATCACAATGAGCAGTTCTTC CASSLGGDHNEQFF
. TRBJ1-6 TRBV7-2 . TGTGCCAGCAGCTTAGCGCTGGGACTGGATAATTCACCCCTCCACTTT CASSLALGLDNSPLHF
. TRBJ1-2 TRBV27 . TGTGCCAGCAGTCCGGGGGGGTGGAACTATGGCTACACCTTC CASSPGGWNYGYTF
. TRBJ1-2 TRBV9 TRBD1 TGTGCCAGCAGCGGCCTGGGACAGGGATTTGGCTACACCTTC CASSGLGQGFGYTF
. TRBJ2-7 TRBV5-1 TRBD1 TGCGCCAGCAGCCACGATGGACAGGCGGCCTACGAGCAGTACTTC CASSHDGQAAYEQYF
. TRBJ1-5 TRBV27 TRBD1 TGTGCCAGTTCACAGGGGTTAAATCAGCCCCAGCATTTT CASSQGLNQPQHF
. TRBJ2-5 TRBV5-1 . TGCGCCAGCAGCCCACGCGCAGAGCGCAGCCACCGGACCCAGTACTTC CASSPRAERSHRTQYF
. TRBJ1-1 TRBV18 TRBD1 TGTGCCAGCTCTCTTGGACAGGGGATTACTGAAGCTTTCTTT CASSLGQGITEAFF
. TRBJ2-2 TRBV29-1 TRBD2 TGCAGCGCCCGCGGGGGAGAGAACACCGGGGAGCTGTTTTTT CSARGGENTGELFF